Sequencing of this T cell receptor (beta chain) was carried out in a study of glioma-infiltrating T cells. Study as a whole: Roughly 990,000 peripheral T cells were targeted at roughly 4.5- to 10-fold coverage. Study results and limitations: Very few CDR3 sequences were shared between tissue and blood. Above-expected tissue-blood divergence occurred in all gliomas, most in low-grade ones. Signature shared blood CDR3 motifs were enriched in low-divergence and depleted in high-divergence patients.

This clonotype appeared many times. Its antigen is unknown. CDR3 length: 15 residues. V lost 0 bases and J lost 3, with 9 bases in between. Germline loops: CDR1 SGHVS, CDR2 FNYEAQ. Using RNA template, CDR3s of TCR alpha and beta were amplified with iRepertoire arm-PCR. TCRdb reanalysed the multiplex PCR reads using MiXCR and keeps one entry per CDR3 protein. Of approximately 400,000 distinct CDR3 sequences in the sample, approximately 42% were seen once. The clonotype comes from a human donor with low-grade glioma or glioblastoma, undergoing nonglioma brain surgery, or in good health (not recorded which). This chain joins TRBV7-6 and TRBJ1-3; D is perhaps TRBD1 (5 bases). Sequenced input: glioma tissue, nonneoplastic brain tissue, or PBMCs (not recorded which). The CDR3 region is CASSLATGGGNTIYF. The CDR3 coding sequence is TGTGCCAGCAGCTTAGCGACGGGGGGTGGAAACACCATATATTTT.